A selection of T cell receptor beta chains follows, all from one sample in a study of cytomegalovirus exposure and HLA in healthy donors. The protocol was immunoSEQ multiplex PCR, while the TCRdb copy is restricted to in-frame clones and leaves out a portion. The table shows around 190,000 clones, with around 80% occurring only once. Input material: PBMCs. The receptors come from a woman aged 40 to 50 in good health and CMV-seronegative. Both conserved end residues are part of each CDR3. A D gene is named only where the DNA matches it firmly. Clone sizes are given selectively: once, few, many, or a class where the clone is expanded.

>TRBJ2-5|TRBD2|few|TRBV5-6
TGTGCCAGCAGCCTAGCGGGGGCCCTAGAGACCCAGTACTTC
CASSLAGALETQYF
>TRBJ2-1|NA|NA|TRBV7-9
TGTTCCAGCATCACCCTCGACGGGCAGGGTTTCTACAATGAGCAGTTCTTC
CSSITLDGQGFYNEQFF
>TRBJ2-7|TRBD2|NA|TRBV4-3
TGCGCCAGCAGCCAGGGGGCCGTGACTAGCGGGGTAGACTACGAGCAGTACTTC
CASSQGAVTSGVDYEQYF
>TRBJ1-2|NA|NA|TRBV7-9
TGTGCCAGCAGCTTAGGGACAGACTATGGCTACACCTTC
CASSLGTDYGYTF
>TRBJ1-1|NA|NA|TRBV9
TGTGCCAGCAGCGCCCAGGGGATGAACACTGAAGCTTTCTTT
CASSAQGMNTEAFF
>TRBJ1-1|NA|NA|TRBV9
TGTGCCAGCAGCGTAGAGGGGGTGGGCACTGAAGCTTTCTTT
CASSVEGVGTEAFF
>TRBJ1-1|TRBD1|NA|TRBV5-4
TGTGCCAGCAGATTGGGGACAGAGACTGAAGCTTTCTTT
CASRLGTETEAFF
>TRBJ2-2|TRBD2|once|TRBV2
TGTGCCAGCAGTGAAACGCCTTCGGGACTAGGAGATACCGGGGAGCTGTTTTTT
CASSETPSGLGDTGELFF
>TRBJ2-3|NA|NA|TRBV6-1
TGTGCCAGCAGTGATGACTGGTTGGGCACAGATACGCAGTATTTT
CASSDDWLGTDTQYF
>TRBJ1-4|NA|few|TRBV5-8
TGTGCCAGCAGCCTGCACGGAAGGGGTGAAAAACTGTTTTTT
CASSLHGRGEKLFF
>TRBJ2-5|NA|once|TRBV27
TGTGCCAGCGGCTCCCGGGACACCCACGCAACCCAAGAGGCCCAGTACTTC
CASGSRDTHATQEAQYF
>TRBJ2-7|NA|NA|TRBV28
TGTGCCAACAGTTTGGGGGGATACGAGCAGTACTTC
CANSLGGYEQYF
>TRBJ2-7|TRBD2|NA|TRBV14
TGTGCCAGCAGCCAAGGACTAGCGGGAGAAGCTCAATCCTACGAGCAGTACTTC
CASSQGLAGEAQSYEQYF
>TRBJ2-1|TRBD1|NA|TRBV5-4
TGTGCCAGCAGCTTAGGGACAGCCTCGAGTGAGCAGTTCTTC
CASSLGTASSEQFF
>TRBJ1-1|NA|NA|TRBV6-5
TGTGCCAGCAGTTCCGGGATTACTGAAGCTTTCTTT
CASSSGITEAFF
>TRBJ1-2|TRBD1|NA|TRBV6-6
TGTGCCAGCAGTAGCTCCCAGGGGGCCTTTGCGTATGGCTACACCTTC
CASSSSQGAFAYGYTF
>TRBJ1-1|TRBD1|few|TRBV4-1
TGCGCCAGCAGCCAAGTAGGGACAGCCCGACTCGAAACTTTCTTT
CASSQVGTARLETFF
>TRBJ2-7|NA|NA|TRBV10-1
TGCGCCAGCGGGGGGGCGGAGTTCTCCTACGAGCAGTACTTC
CASGGAEFSYEQYF
>TRBJ1-2|NA|NA|TRBV28
TGTGCCAGCAGCCGCCCCCGGGACACTCGTAGCTATGGCTACACCTTC
CASSRPRDTRSYGYTF
>TRBJ1-5|NA|NA|TRBV10-1
TGCGCCAGCAGCCAGGGCCTGGTGCATCAGCCCCAGCATTTT
CASSQGLVHQPQHF
>TRBJ1-5|TRBD1|NA|TRBV7-8
TGTGCCAGCAGCAATTATGACAGGGGGCGAAATCAGCCCCAGCATTTT
CASSNYDRGRNQPQHF
>TRBJ2-7|TRBD1|NA|TRBV5-1
TGCGCCAGCAGCCTACGACAGGGTCCGTCGGACGAGCAGTACTTC
CASSLRQGPSDEQYF
>TRBJ2-2|TRBD2|NA|TRBV28
TGTGCCAGCAGCCTTCCGGGACTAGGGAACACCGGGGAGCTGTTTTTT
CASSLPGLGNTGELFF
>TRBJ2-5|NA|NA|TRBV4-3
TGCGCCAGCAGCCAATGGGGGGAATTGGTCATGCAGTACTTC
CASSQWGELVMQYF
>TRBJ2-1|TRBD2|NA|TRBV13
TGTGCCAGCAGCTTATACGTCCGGCATAGCGGGAAGAGCTCCTACAATGAGCAGTTCTTC
CASSLYVRHSGKSSYNEQFF
>TRBJ2-3|NA|few|TRBV29-1
TGCAGCGTTGATGGTGACGGGACAAGATGGGATACGCAGTATTTT
CSVDGDGTRWDTQYF
>TRBJ1-1|NA|NA|TRBV4-1
TGCGCCAGCAGCCTCACACGCAACACTGAAGCTTTCTTT
CASSLTRNTEAFF
>TRBJ1-3|NA|NA|TRBV5-4
TGTGCCAGCAGCTTGGCCCGGACAGACAGCTCTGGAAACACCATATATTTT
CASSLARTDSSGNTIYF
>TRBJ2-5|NA|NA|TRBV19
TGTGCCAGTAGTGGCAGCTCTAGGTTGCTAGAGACCCAGTACTTC
CASSGSSRLLETQYF
>TRBJ2-1|NA|few|TRBV6-6
TGTGGAACGGGACGGGAGCCACCTTTCGATGAGCAGTTCTTC
CGTGREPPFDEQFF
>TRBJ1-2|NA|once|TRBV7-9
TGTGCCAGCAGCGGACAGCTTTTAAACTATGGCTACACCTTC
CASSGQLLNYGYTF
>TRBJ1-1|NA|NA|TRBV25-1
TGTGCCAGCAGTGACGGGGTCAGGACTTCCACTGAAGCTTTCTTT
CASSDGVRTSTEAFF
>TRBJ2-5|TRBD1|NA|TRBV7-9
TGTGCCAGCAGCTCCCGGGACAGGGGCCAGGAGACCCAGTACTTC
CASSSRDRGQETQYF
>TRBJ2-5|TRBD2|few|TRBV14
TGTGCCAGCAGCCGCCGGACTAGCGGGAGGGCCAGGGAGACCCAGTACTTC
CASSRRTSGRARETQYF
>TRBJ1-3|NA|NA|TRBV5-1
TGCGCCAGCAGCTTGGCCCCCGTAGATGGAAACACCATATATTTT
CASSLAPVDGNTIYF
>TRBJ2-1|TRBD2|NA|TRBV9
TGTGCCAGCAGCGTAGGAGCTAGCGGGAACAATGAGCAGTTCTTC
CASSVGASGNNEQFF
>TRBJ2-5|TRBD2|NA|TRBV7-2
TGTGCCAGCAGCGAGGGGAGGGTAGAGACCCAGTACTTC
CASSEGRVETQYF
>TRBJ2-2|TRBD1|NA|TRBV6-5
TGTGCCAGCAGTTACACACGACTTCAGGGGGCCGGGGAGCTGTTTTTT
CASSYTRLQGAGELFF
>TRBJ1-2|NA|NA|TRBV12-5
TGTGCTAGTGGTTTGGTCCCAAACACAGCCTCTAATGGCTACACCTTC
CASGLVPNTASNGYTF
>TRBJ2-1|TRBD2|NA|TRBV2
TGTGCCAGCAGTGATATAGCGGGAGGGCCGAATGAGCAGTTCTTC
CASSDIAGGPNEQFF
>TRBJ2-5|NA|NA|TRBV5-1
TGCGCCAGCAGCGCCGAGCCATTCGAGACCCAGTACTTC
CASSAEPFETQYF
>TRBJ2-7|NA|NA|TRBV5-1
TGCGCCAGCAGCTTGCCGGGGTCTCGAGAGCAGTACTTC
CASSLPGSREQYF
>TRBJ2-5|NA|few|TRBV14
TGTGCCAGCAGCCAAGTTGGTCGGGGTTTATGGTATCAGACCCAGTACTTC
CASSQVGRGLWYQTQYF